The 14 T cell receptor beta chains given below trace back to one sample, sequenced in a study of identical twins. TCRdb processed the 5' RACE reads anew with MiXCR; each CDR3 protein has one entry. Here the sample spans about 520,000 distinct CDR3 sequences, 22% being singletons. A further study also used this sample, focusing on T cells expressing NK-cell markers.

Source material: CD4+ T cells sorted from blood. Receptor source: a young woman in good health.

Only a few counts were recorded for this clonotype. The rearrangement joins TRBV3-1 to TRBJ2-4; D perhaps matches TRBD2 (6 bases). This CDR3 comprises 16 residues. The germline V and J ends were trimmed by 3 bases and 2 bases, with 14 bases remaining between them. Germline V gives CDR1 LGHDT, CDR2 YNNKEL (reference sequence). CDR3 coding DNA: TGTGCCAGCAGCCAGGTTATGGCGGGGACCAAAAACATTCAGTACTTC. Its protein is CASSQVMAGTKNIQYF.

This clonotype has a count of ten or more. CDR3 in DNA: TGCGCCAGCAGCTCCACTAGCGGGAGAGAGACCCAGTACTTC. Residues: CASSSTSGRETQYF. The chain employs TRBV5-1 and TRBJ2-5; TRBD2 matches at 11 bases. The junction had 2 bases not matched to a gene; V was cut back by 3 bases and J by 4 bases. Germline-derived CDR1 and CDR2 are SGHRS and YFSETQ. This CDR3 comprises 14 residues.

In regard to this clonotype: This may be a read error: a much more frequent sequence differs by one nucleotide. The rearrangement links TRBV12-3 or TRBV12-4 to TRBJ2-7; D not resolved. V was cut by 6 bases and J by 2 bases, with 8 bases left in between. The CDR3 contains 12 residues. CDR3 nucleotide sequence: TGTGCCAGCAGCCCCGAAACCTACGAGCAGTACTTC. Translation gives CASSPETYEQYF.

This clonotype was seen a few times. The chain recombines TRBV6-5 with TRBJ2-3; weak D call: TRBD2 (5 bases). Germline lookup yields CDR1 MNHEY and CDR2 SVGAGI. The CDR3 extends over 14 amino acids. V was shortened by 2 bases and J by 1 base, with 7 bases between the two germline ends. CDR3 protein: CASSYIGGTDTQYF. CDR3 bases: TGTGCCAGCAGTTACATCGGGGGCACAGATACGCAGTATTTT.

The V call is TRBV7-9, the J call TRBJ2-7; D is perhaps TRBD1 (6 bases). V was pared by 5 bases and J by 2 bases, with 16 bases between. The CDR3 is 15 amino acids. Germline loops: CDR1 SEHNR, CDR2 FQNEAQ (reference sequence). The CDR3: CASSPIRGQTYEQYF. The CDR3 region has the DNA TGTGCCAGCAGCCCTATCCGAGGACAGACCTACGAGCAGTACTTC.

There are a few counts of this clonotype. The CDR3 region is CASSQDTSMSYEQYF. The DNA for the CDR3 is TGCGCCAGCAGCCAAGATACAAGCATGTCCTACGAGCAGTACTTC. The J gene is TRBJ2-7, the V gene TRBV4-3; D is unresolved. The CDR3 has 15 residues. V dropped 0 bases and J dropped 1 base, with 10 bases sitting between them. Looked up from germline, CDR1 is LGHNA and CDR2 is YSLEER.

This clonotype was detected many times. The chain joins TRBV3-1 to TRBJ1-2, with D possibly being TRBD1 (5 bases). Trimming shortened V by 5 bases and J by 4 bases, and 14 bases separated the two germline ends. This CDR3 spans 14 amino acids. Germline CDR1 reads LGHDT; CDR2 reads YNNKEL (reference sequence). The CDR3 nucleotides are TGTGCCAGCAGCTTCAGGGAGGGGCCCTATGGCTACACCTTC. It yields the protein CASSFREGPYGYTF.

The chain has TRBV3-1 and TRBJ2-7; tentatively, D is TRBD2 (6 bases). The germline V and J ends were trimmed by 4 bases and 1 base, with 8 bases remaining between them. In germline, CDR1 is LGHDT, CDR2 YNNKEL (reference sequence). CDR3 length: 13 amino acids. CDR3 bases: TGTGCCAGCAGCCGGACTACATCCTACGAGCAGTACTTC. Translated: CASSRTTSYEQYF.

The chain is built from TRBV20-1 and TRBJ1-1, with no clear D. The CDR3 spans 12 residues. The V end lost 7 bases, the J end lost 3 bases, and 12 bases lay between the germline ends. CDR1 is DFQATT and CDR2 is SNEGSKA in the germline V gene (reference sequence). For the CDR3, the DNA is TGCAGTGTAGACGGGGTAGACACTGAAGCTTTCTTT. This codes for CSVDGVDTEAFF.

This clonotype showed up many times. The chain recombines TRBV12-3 or TRBV12-4 with TRBJ1-2; unclear D gene. The CDR3 consists of 12 residues. Trimming removed 7 bases from V and 6 bases from J, with 12 bases in between. The DNA of the CDR3 is TGTGCCAGCAACACCGCAAGAGATGGCTACACCTTC. As protein: CASNTARDGYTF.

The V gene is TRBV12-3 or TRBV12-4, the J gene TRBJ2-5, with D possibly matching TRBD2 (6 bases). There are 13 residues in the CDR3. The germline V and J ends were trimmed by 7 bases and 2 bases, with 11 bases remaining between them. CDR3 sequence: CASTLGGQETQYF. As DNA, the CDR3 is TGTGCCAGCACCCTAGGAGGGCAAGAGACCCAGTACTTC.

This sequence joins TRBV20-1 and TRBJ2-5, with TRBD2 as a possible D gene (6 bases). Trimming removed 3 bases from V and 3 bases from J, with 14 bases in between. Germline assignment: CDR1 DFQATT and CDR2 SNEGSKA (reference sequence). CDR3 length: 14 residues. The CDR3 DNA reads TGCAGTGCTAGGATCGGGCGGGGTAAAGAGACCCAGTACTTC. Amino acids: CSARIGRGKETQYF.

The chain joins TRBV6-5 to TRBJ1-1; TRBD1 might be the D (5 bases). CDR3 length equals 16 residues. V lost 3 bases, J lost 6 bases, and 20 bases lay in between. Germline CDR1 is MNHEY and CDR2 is SVGAGI. The CDR3 protein is CASSYSLSGTPSEAFF. CDR3 nucleotide sequence: TGTGCCAGCAGTTATTCTCTGTCCGGGACTCCGTCTGAAGCTTTCTTT.

This sequence joins TRBV12-3 or TRBV12-4 and TRBJ2-7; D call uncertain. The V end was cut by 6 bases, the J end by 6 bases, with 12 bases between. This CDR3 has 12 amino acids. This chain's CDR3 is CASSQHEVEQYF. The CDR3 DNA follows: TGTGCCAGCAGCCAACACGAGGTCGAGCAGTACTTC.